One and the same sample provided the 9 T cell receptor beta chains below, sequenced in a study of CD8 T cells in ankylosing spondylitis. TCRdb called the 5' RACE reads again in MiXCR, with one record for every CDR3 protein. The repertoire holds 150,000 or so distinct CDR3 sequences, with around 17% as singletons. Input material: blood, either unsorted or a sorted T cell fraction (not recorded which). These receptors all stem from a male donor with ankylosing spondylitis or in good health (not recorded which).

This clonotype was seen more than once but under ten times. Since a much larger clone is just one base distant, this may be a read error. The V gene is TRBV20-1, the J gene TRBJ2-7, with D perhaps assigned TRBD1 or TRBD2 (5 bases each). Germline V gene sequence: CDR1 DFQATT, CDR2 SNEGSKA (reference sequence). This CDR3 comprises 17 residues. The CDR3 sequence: CSASGAPGAGSSYEQHF. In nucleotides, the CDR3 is TGCAGTGCTAGCGGGGCTCCCGGAGCAGGGAGCTCCTACGAGCAGCACTTC.

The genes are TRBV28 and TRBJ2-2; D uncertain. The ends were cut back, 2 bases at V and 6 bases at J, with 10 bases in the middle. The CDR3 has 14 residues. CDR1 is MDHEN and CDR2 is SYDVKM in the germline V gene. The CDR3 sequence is CASSLTAVPGELFF. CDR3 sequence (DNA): TGTGCCAGCAGTTTAACCGCGGTTCCCGGGGAGCTGTTTTTT.

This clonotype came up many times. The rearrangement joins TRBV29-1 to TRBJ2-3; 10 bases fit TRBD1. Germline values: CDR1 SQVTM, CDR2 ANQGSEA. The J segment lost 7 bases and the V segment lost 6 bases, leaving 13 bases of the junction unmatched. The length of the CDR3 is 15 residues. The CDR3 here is CSVHAGQGYRNTQYF. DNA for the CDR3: TGCAGCGTCCACGCGGGACAGGGGTATAGGAATACGCAGTATTTT.

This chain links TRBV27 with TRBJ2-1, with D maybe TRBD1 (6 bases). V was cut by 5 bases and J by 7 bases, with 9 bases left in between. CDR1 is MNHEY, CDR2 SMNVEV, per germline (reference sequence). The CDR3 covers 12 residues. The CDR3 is CASSIQGNEQFF. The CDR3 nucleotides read TGTGCCAGCAGTATCCAGGGGAATGAGCAGTTCTTC.

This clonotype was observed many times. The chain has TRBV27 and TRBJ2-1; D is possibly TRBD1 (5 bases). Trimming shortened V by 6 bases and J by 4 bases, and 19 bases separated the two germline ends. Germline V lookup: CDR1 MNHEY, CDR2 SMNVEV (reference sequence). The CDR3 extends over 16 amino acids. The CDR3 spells CASSPRQGIPYNEQFF. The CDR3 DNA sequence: TGTGCCAGCAGCCCCCGTCAGGGTATTCCTTACAATGAGCAGTTCTTC.

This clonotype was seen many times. The CDR3: CSVPSGSPYNEQFF. Written as DNA, the CDR3 is TGCAGTGTTCCCAGCGGGAGTCCCTACAATGAGCAGTTCTTC. The genes are TRBV20-1 and TRBJ2-1, with 8 nucleotides matching TRBD2. Germline trimming cut 7 bases from V and 2 bases from J; bases unmatched to any gene: 7. Per the germline V gene, CDR1 is DFQATT and CDR2 is SNEGSKA (reference sequence). The CDR3 is 14 amino acids.

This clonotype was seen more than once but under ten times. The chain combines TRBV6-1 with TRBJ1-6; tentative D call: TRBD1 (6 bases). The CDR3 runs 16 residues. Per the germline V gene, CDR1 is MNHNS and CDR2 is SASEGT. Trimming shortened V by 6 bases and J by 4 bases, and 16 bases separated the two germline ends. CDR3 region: CASRTHLTGYNSPLHF. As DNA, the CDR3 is TGTGCCAGCAGGACACATCTAACAGGGTATAATTCACCCCTCCACTTT.

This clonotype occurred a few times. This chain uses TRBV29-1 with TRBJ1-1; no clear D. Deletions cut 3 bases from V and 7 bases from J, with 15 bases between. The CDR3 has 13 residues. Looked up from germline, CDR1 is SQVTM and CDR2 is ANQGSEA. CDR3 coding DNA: TGCAGCGTTGATCTCCGACTAAAATATGAAGCTTTCTTT. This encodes CSVDLRLKYEAFF.

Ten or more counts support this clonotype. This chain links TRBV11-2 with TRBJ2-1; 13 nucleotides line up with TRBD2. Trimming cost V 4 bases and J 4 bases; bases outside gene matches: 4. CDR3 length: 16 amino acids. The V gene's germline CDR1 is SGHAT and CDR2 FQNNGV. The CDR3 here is CASSSGTSGIYNEQFF. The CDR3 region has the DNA TGTGCCAGCAGCTCGGGGACTAGCGGGATTTACAATGAGCAGTTCTTC.